This T cell receptor (beta chain) was sequenced in a study of blood T cell repertoires in COVID-19. Study overall: Acute-phase and convalescent COVID-19 samples originated in the United States, Italy and Spain. T cells, B-cell-depleted T cells, or PBMCs provided the cDNA or gDNA that served as material.

Adults between about 18 and 95 years of age took part from fewer than 30 US areas. V was trimmed by 2 bases and J by 4 bases, leaving 16 bases between them. The CDR3 sequence is 16 residues long. Germline V lookup: CDR1 MNHEY, CDR2 SVGEGT. Some clones are missing from TCRdb's copy, which holds only in-frame ones; the method was immunoSEQ multiplex PCR. The sample includes about 150,000 clones, 75% to 90% of them seen just once. The receptor was derived from a man in his sixties or seventies who had been exposed to COVID-19. The chain combines TRBV6-2 or TRBV6-3 with TRBJ2-3, with TRBD2 as a possible D gene (6 bases). The material sequenced was PBMCs or T cells enriched from blood (not recorded which). The CDR3 DNA reads TGTGCCAGCAGTTACCCCCGGGGCGGGACCCCAGATACGCAGTATTTT. It codes for CASSYPRGGTPDTQYF.